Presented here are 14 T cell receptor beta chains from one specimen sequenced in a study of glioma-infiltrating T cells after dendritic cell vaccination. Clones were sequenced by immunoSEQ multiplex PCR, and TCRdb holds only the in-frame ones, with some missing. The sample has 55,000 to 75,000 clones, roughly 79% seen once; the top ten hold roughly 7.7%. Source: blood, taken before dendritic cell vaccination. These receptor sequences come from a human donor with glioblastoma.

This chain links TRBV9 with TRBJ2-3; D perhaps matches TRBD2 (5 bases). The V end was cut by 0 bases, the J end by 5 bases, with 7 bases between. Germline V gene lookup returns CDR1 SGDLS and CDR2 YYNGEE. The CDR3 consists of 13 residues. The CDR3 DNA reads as TGTGCCAGCAGCGTAGTCGAGGGAGATACGCAGTATTTT. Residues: CASSVVEGDTQYF.

DNA of the CDR3: TGTGCCAGCCTCGGACAGAACACTGAAGCTTTCTTT. This encodes CASLGQNTEAFF. The rearrangement uses TRBV2 and TRBJ1-1; perhaps TRBD1 as D (5 bases). The V gene's germline CDR1 is SNHLY and CDR2 FYNNEI. Trimming took off 8 bases at V and 1 base at J, with 8 bases between the two ends. The CDR3 covers 12 residues.

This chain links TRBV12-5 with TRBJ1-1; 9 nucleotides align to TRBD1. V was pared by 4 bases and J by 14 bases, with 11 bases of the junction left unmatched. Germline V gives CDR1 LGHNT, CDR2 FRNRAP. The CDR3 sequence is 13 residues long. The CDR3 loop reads CASGSGTGSPVFF. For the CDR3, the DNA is TGTGCTAGTGGTTCCGGGACAGGGTCACCAGTGTTCTTT.

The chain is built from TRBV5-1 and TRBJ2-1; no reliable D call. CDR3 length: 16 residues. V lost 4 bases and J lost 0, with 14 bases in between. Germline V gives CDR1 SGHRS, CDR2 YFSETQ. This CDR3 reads CASSLMSPSSYNEQFF. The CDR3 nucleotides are TGCGCCAGCAGCCTTATGAGTCCTAGCTCCTACAATGAGCAGTTCTTC.

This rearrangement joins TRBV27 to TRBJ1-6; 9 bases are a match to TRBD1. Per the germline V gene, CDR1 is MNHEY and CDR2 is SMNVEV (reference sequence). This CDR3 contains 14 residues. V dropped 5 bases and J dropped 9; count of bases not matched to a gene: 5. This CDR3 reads CASSPGTGSSPLHF. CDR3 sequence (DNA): TGTGCCAGCAGTCCCGGGACAGGGAGTTCACCCCTCCACTTT.

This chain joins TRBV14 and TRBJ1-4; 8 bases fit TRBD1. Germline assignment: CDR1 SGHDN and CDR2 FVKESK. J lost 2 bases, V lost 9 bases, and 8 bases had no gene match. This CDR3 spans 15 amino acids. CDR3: CARGSGGSTNEKLFF. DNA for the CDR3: TGTGCCAGGGGGTCAGGGGGCAGTACTAATGAAAAACTGTTTTTT. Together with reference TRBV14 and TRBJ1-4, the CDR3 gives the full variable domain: EAGVTQFPSHSVIEKGQTVTLRCDPISGHDNLYWYRRVMGKEIKFLLHFVKESKQDESGMPNNRFLAERTGGTYSTLKVQPAELEDSGVYFCARGSGGSTNEKLFFGSGTQLSVL.

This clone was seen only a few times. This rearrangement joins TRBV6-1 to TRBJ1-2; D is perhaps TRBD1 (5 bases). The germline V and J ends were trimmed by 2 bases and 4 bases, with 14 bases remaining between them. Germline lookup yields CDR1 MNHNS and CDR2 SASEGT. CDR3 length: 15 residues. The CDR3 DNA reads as TGTGCCAGCAGTGAAAGTGCCGGGGACTCCTATGGCTACACCTTC. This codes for CASSESAGDSYGYTF.

CDR3 nucleotides: TGTGCCAGCAGTGAAAGGACAGGCAGCTACGAGCAGTACTTC. It codes for CASSERTGSYEQYF. The chain is built from TRBV2 and TRBJ2-7; 7 nucleotides line up with TRBD1. V trimming: 2 bases; J trimming: 3 bases; junction bases outside the gene matches: 4. CDR1 is SNHLY and CDR2 is FYNNEI in the germline V gene. This CDR3 spans 14 amino acids.

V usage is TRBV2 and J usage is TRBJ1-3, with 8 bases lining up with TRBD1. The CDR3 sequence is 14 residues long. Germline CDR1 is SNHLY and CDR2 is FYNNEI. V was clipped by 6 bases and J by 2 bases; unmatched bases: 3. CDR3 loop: CASRKDRAGNTIYF. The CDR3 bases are TGTGCCAGCAGAAAGGACAGGGCTGGAAACACCATATATTTT.

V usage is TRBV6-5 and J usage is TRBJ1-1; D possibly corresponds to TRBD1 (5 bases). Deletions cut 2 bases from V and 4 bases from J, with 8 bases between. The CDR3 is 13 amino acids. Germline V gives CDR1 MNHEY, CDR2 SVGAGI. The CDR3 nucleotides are TGTGCCAGCAGTTACCGGGGGAGCACTGAAGCTTTCTTT. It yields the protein CASSYRGSTEAFF.

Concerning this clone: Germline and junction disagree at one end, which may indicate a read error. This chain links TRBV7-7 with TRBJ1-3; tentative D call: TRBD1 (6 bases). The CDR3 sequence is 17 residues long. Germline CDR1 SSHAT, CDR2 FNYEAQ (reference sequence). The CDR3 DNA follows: TGTGCTAGCAGCCCCCTGTCCGTGGACAGCTCTGGAAACACCATATATTTT. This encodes CASSPLSVDSSGNTIYF.

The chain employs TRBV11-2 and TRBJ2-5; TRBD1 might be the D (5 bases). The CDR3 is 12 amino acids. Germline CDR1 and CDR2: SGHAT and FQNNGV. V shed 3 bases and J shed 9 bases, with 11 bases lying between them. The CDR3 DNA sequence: TGTGCCAGCAGCTTTTCTGAAGGGGCCCAGTACTTC. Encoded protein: CASSFSEGAQYF.

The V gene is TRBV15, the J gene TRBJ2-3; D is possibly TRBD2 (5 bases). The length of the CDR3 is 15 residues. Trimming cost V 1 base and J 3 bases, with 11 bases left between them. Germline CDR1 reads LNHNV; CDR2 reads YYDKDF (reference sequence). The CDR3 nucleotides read TGTGCCACCAGCAGAGGAGGGTCGGAGACAGATACGCAGTATTTT. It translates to CATSRGGSETDTQYF. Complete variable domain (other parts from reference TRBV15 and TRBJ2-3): DAMVIQNPRYQVTQFGKPVTLSCSQTLNHNVMYWYQQKSSQAPKLLFHYYDKDFNNEADTPDNFQSRRPNTSFCFLDIRSPGLGDTAMYLCATSRGGSETDTQYFGPGTRLTVL.

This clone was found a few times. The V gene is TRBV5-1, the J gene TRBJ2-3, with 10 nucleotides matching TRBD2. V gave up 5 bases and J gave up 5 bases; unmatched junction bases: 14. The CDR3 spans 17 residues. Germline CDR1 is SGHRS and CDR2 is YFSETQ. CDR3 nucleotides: TGCGCCAGCAGAGGCAGCAGCGGGGGGGCCGTTGGAGATACGCAGTATTTT. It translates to CASRGSSGGAVGDTQYF.